This record covers a single T cell receptor (beta chain). TCRdb keeps only in-frame clones here, not all; method: immunoSEQ multiplex PCR. Of 1,500 to 2,000 clones detected, 18% appear once; the ten largest clones hold 14%. This entry comes from a study of tumour-infiltrating T cells in Burkitt lymphoma. Turning to the study itself: Productive clonality predicted overall and progression-free survival.

Trimming cost V 0 bases and J 4 bases, with 12 bases left between them. Germline V lookup: CDR1 SGHDN, CDR2 FVKESK. This CDR3 has 15 amino acids. This sequence originates from a human donor with diffuse large B-cell lymphoma. Sequenced material: tumor tissue. The rearrangement links TRBV14 to TRBJ1-2; no definite D call. The CDR3 loop is CASSQEALVGYGYTF. The CDR3 coding sequence is TGTGCCAGCAGCCAAGAGGCGTTAGTGGGCTATGGCTACACCTTC. Full variable domain (outside the CDR3, taken from reference TRBV14 and TRBJ1-2): EAGVTQFPSHSVIEKGQTVTLRCDPISGHDNLYWYRRVMGKEIKFLLHFVKESKQDESGMPNNRFLAERTGGTYSTLKVQPAELEDSGVYFCASSQEALVGYGYTFGSGTRLTVV.